These 11 T cell receptor beta chains were all obtained from the same sample, sequenced in a study of blood T cell repertoires in COVID-19. TCRdb's copy holds only in-frame clones and misses some; the assay was immunoSEQ multiplex PCR. The sample lists 150,000 to 200,000 clones, about 82% seen once, with about 9.6% in the top ten. What was sequenced was PBMCs or T cells enriched from blood (not recorded which). Receptor source: a woman aged 25-40 years who had recovered from COVID-19.

The rearrangement joins TRBV5-1 to TRBJ2-2; 12 positions agree with TRBD2. There are 17 residues in the CDR3. Germline V gene lookup returns CDR1 SGHRS and CDR2 YFSETQ. V lost 4 bases to trimming and J lost 5 bases; unmatched junction nucleotides: 9. Here the CDR3 reads CASSLLTSGSGTGELFF. The CDR3 DNA is TGCGCCAGCAGCCTTCTGACTAGCGGGAGTGGGACCGGGGAGCTGTTTTTT.

The chain combines TRBV28 with TRBJ2-7, with D tentatively TRBD1 (6 bases). The V gene lost 2 bases and the J gene lost 4 bases, with 12 bases spanning the gap. The length of the CDR3 is 14 residues. The V gene's germline CDR1 is MDHEN and CDR2 SYDVKM. Here the CDR3 DNA reads TGTGCCAGCAGTTTACGGACAGAACTTTACGAGCAGTACTTC. It is translated as CASSLRTELYEQYF.

The chain couples TRBV5-1 to TRBJ2-1; the D gene is possibly TRBD1 (5 bases). The germline V gene encodes CDR1 SGHRS and CDR2 YFSETQ. This CDR3 spans 17 amino acids. The V end lost 2 bases, the J end lost 6 bases, and 21 bases lay between the germline ends. CDR3 protein: CASSFTDSNRAGNEQFF. In DNA form, the CDR3 reads TGCGCCAGCAGCTTTACCGACAGTAACCGGGCAGGCAATGAGCAGTTCTTC.

In DNA, the CDR3 is TGCGCCAGCAGCCCTGGACGGTCGGGGGGACCCCAGCATTTT. Protein product: CASSPGRSGGPQHF. The rearrangement joins TRBV5-1 to TRBJ1-5; D is possibly TRBD1 (5 bases). V shed 4 bases and J shed 10 bases, with 18 bases lying between them. Germline V CDR1 and CDR2: SGHRS, YFSETQ. The CDR3 spans 14 residues.

This chain joins TRBV19 and TRBJ2-7; weak D call: TRBD2 (6 bases). This CDR3 contains 15 residues. Between the trimmed V and J ends, which lost 5 bases and 2 bases, there was a span of 16 bases. Germline CDR1 and CDR2: LNHDA and SQIVND (reference sequence). The CDR3 region is CASSPSTGTPYEQYF. Here the CDR3 DNA reads TGTGCCAGTAGTCCGAGTACCGGGACTCCCTACGAGCAGTACTTC.

The CDR3 protein is CASSQGDRGSANEKLFF. The CDR3 coding sequence is TGTGCCAGCAGCCAAGGGGACAGGGGTTCAGCTAATGAAAAACTGTTTTTT. The chain carries TRBV3-1 (or the pseudogene TRBV3-2) and TRBJ1-4, with 10 bases lining up with TRBD1. The CDR3 length is 17 residues. Germline CDR1 is LGHDT and CDR2 is YNNKEL (reference sequence). Trimming took 1 base from V and 3 from J; bases not matched to a gene: 5.

The J gene is TRBJ2-1, the V gene TRBV28; TRBD2 matches at 14 bases. This CDR3 is built from 17 residues. Germline lookup yields CDR1 MDHEN and CDR2 SYDVKM. With 1 base clipped from V and 3 bases from J, the junction kept 2 bases outside the gene matches. The CDR3 loop is CASSLSGLAGGYNEQFF. CDR3 bases: TGTGCCAGCAGTTTATCTGGACTAGCGGGAGGCTACAATGAGCAGTTCTTC.

This clone came up once. The CDR3 bases are TGTGCCAGCAGTGTGGGGACAGGGGCTTACTCTGGGGCCAACGTCCTGACTTTC. It yields the protein CASSVGTGAYSGANVLTF. This rearrangement joins TRBV25-1 to TRBJ2-6; TRBD1 matches at 10 bases. V dropped 4 bases and J dropped 0; count of bases not matched to a gene: 6. This CDR3 has 18 amino acids. The germline V gene encodes CDR1 MGHDK and CDR2 SYGVNS. The whole variable domain, remainder taken from reference TRBV25-1 and TRBJ2-6, is EADIYQTPRYLVIGTGKKITLECSQTMGHDKMYWYQQDPGMELHLIHYSYGVNSTEKGDLSSESTVSRIRTEHFPLTLESARPSHTSQYLCASSVGTGAYSGANVLTFGAGSRLTVL.

V usage is TRBV10-1 and J usage is TRBJ2-2, with 7 bases lining up with TRBD1. The germline V gene encodes CDR1 WNHNN and CDR2 SYGVQD (reference sequence). This CDR3 region has 14 residues. Trimming cost V 3 bases and J 7 bases; bases outside gene matches: 5. CDR3 loop: CASSDDRDHGELFF. For the CDR3, the DNA is TGCGCCAGCAGTGACGACAGGGATCACGGGGAGCTGTTTTTT.

The count of this clone is one. The rearrangement links TRBV6-2 or TRBV6-3 to TRBJ2-3; tentative D call: TRBD2 (6 bases). Germline assignment: CDR1 MNHEY and CDR2 SVGEGT. V was cut by 2 bases and J by 5 bases, with 14 bases left in between. This CDR3 is 15 amino acids long. CDR3 loop: CASSYASRRGDTQYF. Written as DNA, the CDR3 is TGTGCCAGCAGTTACGCCTCGCGGAGGGGAGATACGCAGTATTTT.

The chain carries TRBV19 and TRBJ2-1; D perhaps matches TRBD2 (6 bases). CDR1 and CDR2 from the germline V gene are LNHDA and SQIVND (reference sequence). The CDR3 runs to 16 residues. V was pared by 1 base and J by 0 bases, with 10 bases between. CDR3 sequence reads: CASSIGQRVSYNEQFF. The CDR3 bases are TGTGCCAGTAGTATAGGACAGCGGGTCTCCTACAATGAGCAGTTCTTC. The full variable domain, in which reference TRBV19 and TRBJ2-1 provide the parts outside the CDR3, is DGGITQSPKYLFRKEGQNVTLSCEQNLNHDAMYWYRQDPGQGLRLIYYSQIVNDFQKGDIAEGYSVSREKKESFPLTVTSAQKNPTAFYLCASSIGQRVSYNEQFFGPGTRLTVL.